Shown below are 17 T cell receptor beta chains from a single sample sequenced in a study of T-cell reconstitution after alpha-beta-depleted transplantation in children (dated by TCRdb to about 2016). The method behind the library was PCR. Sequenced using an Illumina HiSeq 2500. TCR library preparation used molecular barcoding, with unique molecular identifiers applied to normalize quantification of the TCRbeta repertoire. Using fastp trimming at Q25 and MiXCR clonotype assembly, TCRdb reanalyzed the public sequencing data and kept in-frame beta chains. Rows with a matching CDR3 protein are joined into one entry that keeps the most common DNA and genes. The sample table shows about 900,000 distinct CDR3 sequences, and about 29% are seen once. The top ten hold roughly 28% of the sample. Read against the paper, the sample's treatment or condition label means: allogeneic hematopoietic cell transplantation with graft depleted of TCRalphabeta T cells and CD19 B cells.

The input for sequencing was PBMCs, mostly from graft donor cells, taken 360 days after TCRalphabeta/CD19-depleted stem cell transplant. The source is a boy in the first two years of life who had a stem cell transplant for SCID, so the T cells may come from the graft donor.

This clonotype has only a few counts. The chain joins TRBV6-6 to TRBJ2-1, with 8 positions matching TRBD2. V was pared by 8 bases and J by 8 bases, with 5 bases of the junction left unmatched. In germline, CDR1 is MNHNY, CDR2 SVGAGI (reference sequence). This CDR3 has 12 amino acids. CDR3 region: CASRGGVDEQFF. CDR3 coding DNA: TGTGCCAGCCGGGGGGGCGTCGATGAGCAGTTCTTC.

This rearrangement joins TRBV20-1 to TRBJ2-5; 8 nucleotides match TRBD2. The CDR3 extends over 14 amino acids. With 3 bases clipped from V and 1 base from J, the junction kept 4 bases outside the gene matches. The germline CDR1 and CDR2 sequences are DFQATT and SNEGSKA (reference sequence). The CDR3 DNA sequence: TGCAGTGCTAGCTCGGGACTAGGCCAAGAGACCCAGTACTTC. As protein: CSASSGLGQETQYF.

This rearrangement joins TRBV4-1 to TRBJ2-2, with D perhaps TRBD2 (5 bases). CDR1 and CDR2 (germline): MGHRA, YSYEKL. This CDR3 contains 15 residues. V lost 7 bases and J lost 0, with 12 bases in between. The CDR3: CASKEVQTNTGELFF. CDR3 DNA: TGCGCCAGCAAGGAGGTACAGACGAACACCGGGGAGCTGTTTTTT.

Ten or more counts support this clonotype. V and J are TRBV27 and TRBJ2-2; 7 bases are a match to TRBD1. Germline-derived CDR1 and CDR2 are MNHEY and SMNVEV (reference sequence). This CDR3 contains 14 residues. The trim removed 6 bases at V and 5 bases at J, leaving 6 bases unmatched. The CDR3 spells CASRYRGGTGELFF. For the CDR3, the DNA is TGTGCCAGCAGATACAGGGGCGGGACCGGGGAGCTGTTTTTT.

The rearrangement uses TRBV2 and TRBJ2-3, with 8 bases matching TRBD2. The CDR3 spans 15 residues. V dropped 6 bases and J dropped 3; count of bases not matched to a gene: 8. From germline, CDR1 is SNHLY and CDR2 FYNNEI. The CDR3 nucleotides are TGTGCCAGCAGAGGCTTGCGGGGGGCGACAGATACGCAGTATTTT. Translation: CASRGLRGATDTQYF.

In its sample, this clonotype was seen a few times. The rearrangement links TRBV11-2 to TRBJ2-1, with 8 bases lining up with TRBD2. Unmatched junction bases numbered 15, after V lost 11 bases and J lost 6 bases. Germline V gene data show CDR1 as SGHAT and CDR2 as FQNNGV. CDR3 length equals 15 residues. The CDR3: CAVIGVRGGRNEQFF. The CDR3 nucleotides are TGTGCCGTAATAGGCGTCCGGGGGGGCCGCAATGAGCAGTTCTTC.

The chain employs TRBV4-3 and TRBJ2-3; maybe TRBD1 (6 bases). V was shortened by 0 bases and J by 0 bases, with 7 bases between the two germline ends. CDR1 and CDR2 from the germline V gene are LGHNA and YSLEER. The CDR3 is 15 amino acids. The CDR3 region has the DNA TGCGCCAGCAGCCAAGAGGGGGCAAGCACAGATACGCAGTATTTT. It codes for CASSQEGASTDTQYF.

CDR3 in DNA: TGTGCCAGCGGAGTGGTGGGGGGAGGCTCTGGGGCCAACGTCCTGACTTTC. Translating gives CASGVVGGGSGANVLTF. V is TRBV28 and J is TRBJ2-6; D perhaps matches TRBD2 (6 bases). CDR1 MDHEN and CDR2 SYDVKM come from the germline V gene. Trimming took 8 bases from V and 0 from J, leaving 17 bases between them. There are 17 residues in the CDR3.

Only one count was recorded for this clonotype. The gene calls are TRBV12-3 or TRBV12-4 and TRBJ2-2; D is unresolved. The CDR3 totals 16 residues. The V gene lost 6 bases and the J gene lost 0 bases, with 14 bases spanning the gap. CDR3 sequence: CASSKTSHANTGELFF. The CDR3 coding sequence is TGTGCCAGCAGCAAGACATCGCACGCGAACACCGGGGAGCTGTTTTTT.

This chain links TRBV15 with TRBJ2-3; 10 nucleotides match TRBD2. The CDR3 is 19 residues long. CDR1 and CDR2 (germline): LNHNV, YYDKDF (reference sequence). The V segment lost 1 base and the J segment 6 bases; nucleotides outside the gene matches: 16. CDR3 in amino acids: CATSRAPPERGGFFDTQYF. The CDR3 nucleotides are TGTGCCACCAGCAGAGCCCCTCCTGAGCGGGGGGGATTCTTTGATACGCAGTATTTT.

CDR3: CASRLRRQGGTGELFF. The CDR3 DNA reads as TGTGCCAGCCGACTCCGTCGACAGGGCGGAACCGGGGAGCTGTTTTTT. This chain joins TRBV3-1 and TRBJ2-2; TRBD1 matches at 7 bases. CDR1 is LGHDT, CDR2 YNNKEL, per germline (reference sequence). After removal of 8 bases from V and 5 bases from J, the junction contained 14 bases not matched to a gene. The CDR3 consists of 16 residues.

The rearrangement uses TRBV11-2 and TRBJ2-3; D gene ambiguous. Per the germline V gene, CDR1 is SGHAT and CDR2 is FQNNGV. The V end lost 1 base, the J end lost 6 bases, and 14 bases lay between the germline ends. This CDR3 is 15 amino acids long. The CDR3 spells CASSLVVFPADTQYF. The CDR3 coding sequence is TGTGCCAGCAGCTTAGTAGTGTTTCCAGCGGATACGCAGTATTTT. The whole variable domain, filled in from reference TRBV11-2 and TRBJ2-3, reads EAGVAQSPRYKIIEKRQSVAFWCNPISGHATLYWYQQILGQGPKLLIQFQNNGVVDDSQLPKDRFSAERLKGVDSTLKIQPAKLEDSAVYLCASSLVVFPADTQYFGPGTRLTVL.

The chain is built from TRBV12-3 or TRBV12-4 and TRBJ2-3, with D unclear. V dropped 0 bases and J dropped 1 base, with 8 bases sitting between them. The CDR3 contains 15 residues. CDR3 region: CASSLAFGGTDTQYF. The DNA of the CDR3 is TGTGCCAGCAGTTTAGCGTTCGGAGGCACAGATACGCAGTATTTT.

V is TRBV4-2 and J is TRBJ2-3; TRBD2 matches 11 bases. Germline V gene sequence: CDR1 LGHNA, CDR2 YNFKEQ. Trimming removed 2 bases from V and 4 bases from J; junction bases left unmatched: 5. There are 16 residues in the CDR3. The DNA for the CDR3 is TGTGCCAGCAGCCAACCCACTAGCGGGGGCGCAGATACGCAGTATTTT. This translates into CASSQPTSGGADTQYF.

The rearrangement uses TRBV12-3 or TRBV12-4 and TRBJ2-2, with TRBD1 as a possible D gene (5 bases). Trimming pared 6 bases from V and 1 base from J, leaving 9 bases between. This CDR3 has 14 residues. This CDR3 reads CASSDDRNTGELFF. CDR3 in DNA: TGTGCCAGCAGCGACGACAGGAACACCGGGGAGCTGTTTTTT.

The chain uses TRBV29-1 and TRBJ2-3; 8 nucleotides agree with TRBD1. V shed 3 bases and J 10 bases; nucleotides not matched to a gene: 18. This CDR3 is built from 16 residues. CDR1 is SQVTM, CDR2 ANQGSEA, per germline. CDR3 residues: CSVDGRDRTEIPPQYF. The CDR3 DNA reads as TGCAGCGTTGATGGTCGGGACAGGACGGAGATCCCCCCGCAGTATTTT.

The CDR3 DNA reads as TGCAGTGCTGCTCAGGGGGCAGGGGATGAGCAGTTCTTC. Translated, it gives CSAAQGAGDEQFF. The J gene is TRBJ2-1, the V gene TRBV20-1, with 8 bases that match TRBD1. CDR3 size: 13 residues. V was pared by 5 bases and J by 8 bases, with 8 bases of the junction left unmatched. CDR1 is DFQATT, CDR2 SNEGSKA, per germline (reference sequence).